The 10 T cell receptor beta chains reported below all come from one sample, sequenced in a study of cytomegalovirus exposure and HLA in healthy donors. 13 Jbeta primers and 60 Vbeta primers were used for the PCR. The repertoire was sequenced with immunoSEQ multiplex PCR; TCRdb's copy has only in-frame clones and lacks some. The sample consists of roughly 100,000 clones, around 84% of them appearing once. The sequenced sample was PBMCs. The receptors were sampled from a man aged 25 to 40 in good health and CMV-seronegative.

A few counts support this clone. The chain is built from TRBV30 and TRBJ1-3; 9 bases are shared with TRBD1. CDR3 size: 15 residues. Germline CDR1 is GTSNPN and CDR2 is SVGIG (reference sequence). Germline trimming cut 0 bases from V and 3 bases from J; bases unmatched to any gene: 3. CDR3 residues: CAWSVTGGGGNTIYF. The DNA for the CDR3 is TGTGCCTGGAGTGTAACAGGGGGCGGTGGAAACACCATATATTTT.

CDR3 region: CASSQAVRGAMNTEAFF. As DNA, the CDR3 is TGCGCCAGCAGCCAAGCGGTTCGGGGGGCGATGAACACTGAAGCTTTCTTT. The chain joins TRBV4-1 to TRBJ1-1; a weak D match, TRBD1 (6 bases). Germline-derived CDR1 and CDR2 are MGHRA and YSYEKL. V was pared by 1 base and J by 0 bases, with 15 bases between. This CDR3 contains 17 residues.

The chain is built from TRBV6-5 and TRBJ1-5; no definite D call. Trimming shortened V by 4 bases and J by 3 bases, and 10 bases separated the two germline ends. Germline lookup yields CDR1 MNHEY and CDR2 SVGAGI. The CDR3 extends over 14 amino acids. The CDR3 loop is CASSSSWFNQPQHF. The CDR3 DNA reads TGTGCCAGCAGTTCGAGTTGGTTCAATCAGCCCCAGCATTTT.

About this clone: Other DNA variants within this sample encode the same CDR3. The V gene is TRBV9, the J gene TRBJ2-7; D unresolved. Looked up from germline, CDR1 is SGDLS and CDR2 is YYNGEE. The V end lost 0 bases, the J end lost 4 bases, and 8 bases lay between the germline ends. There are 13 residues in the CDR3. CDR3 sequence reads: CASSVGQTYEQYF. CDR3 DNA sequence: TGTGCCAGCAGCGTAGGCCAGACTTACGAGCAGTACTTC.

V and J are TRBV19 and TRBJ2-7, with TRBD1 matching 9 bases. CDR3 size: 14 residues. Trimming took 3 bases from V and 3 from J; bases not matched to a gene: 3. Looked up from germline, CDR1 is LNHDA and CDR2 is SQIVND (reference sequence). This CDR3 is CASSIGTGNYEQYF. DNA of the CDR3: TGTGCCAGTAGTATCGGGACAGGGAACTACGAGCAGTACTTC.

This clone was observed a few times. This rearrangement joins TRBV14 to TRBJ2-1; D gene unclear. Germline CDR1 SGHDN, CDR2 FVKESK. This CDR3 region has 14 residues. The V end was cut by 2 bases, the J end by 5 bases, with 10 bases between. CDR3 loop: CASSQNVGDNEQFF. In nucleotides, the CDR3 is TGTGCCAGCAGCCAAAATGTGGGCGACAATGAGCAGTTCTTC. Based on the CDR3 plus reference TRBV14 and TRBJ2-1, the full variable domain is EAGVTQFPSHSVIEKGQTVTLRCDPISGHDNLYWYRRVMGKEIKFLLHFVKESKQDESGMPNNRFLAERTGGTYSTLKVQPAELEDSGVYFCASSQNVGDNEQFFGPGTRLTVL.

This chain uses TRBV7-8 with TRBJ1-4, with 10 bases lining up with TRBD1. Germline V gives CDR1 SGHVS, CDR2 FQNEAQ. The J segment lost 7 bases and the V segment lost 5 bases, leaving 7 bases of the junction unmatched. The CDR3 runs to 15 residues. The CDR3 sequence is CASSRSGQGFEKLFF. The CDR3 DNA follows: TGTGCCAGCAGCCGATCGGGACAGGGGTTTGAAAAACTGTTTTTT. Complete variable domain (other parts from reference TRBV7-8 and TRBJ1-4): GAGVSQSPRYKVAKRGQDVALRCDPISGHVSLFWYQQALGQGPEFLTYFQNEAQLDKSGLPSDRFFAERPEGSVSTLKIQRTQQEDSAVYLCASSRSGQGFEKLFFGSGTQLSVL.

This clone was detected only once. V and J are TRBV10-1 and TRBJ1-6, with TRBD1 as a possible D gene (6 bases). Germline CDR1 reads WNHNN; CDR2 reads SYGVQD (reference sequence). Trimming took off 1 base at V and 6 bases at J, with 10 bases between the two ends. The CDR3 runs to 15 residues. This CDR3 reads CASSELQGSNSPLHF. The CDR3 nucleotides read TGCGCCAGCAGTGAGTTACAGGGATCTAATTCACCCCTCCACTTT.

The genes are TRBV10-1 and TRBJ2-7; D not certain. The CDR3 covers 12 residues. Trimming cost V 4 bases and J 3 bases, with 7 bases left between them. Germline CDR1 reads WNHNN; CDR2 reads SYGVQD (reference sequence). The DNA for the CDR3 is TGCGCCAGCAGTGTTTTTATCTACGAGCAGTACTTC. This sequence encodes CASSVFIYEQYF.

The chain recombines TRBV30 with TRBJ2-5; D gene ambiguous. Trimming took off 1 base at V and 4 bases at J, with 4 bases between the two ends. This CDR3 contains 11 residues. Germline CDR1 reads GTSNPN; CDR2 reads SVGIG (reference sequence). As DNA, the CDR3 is TGTGCCTGGAGTGGAGGAGAGACCCAGTACTTC. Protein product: CAWSGGETQYF.